A single sample gave rise to the 23 T cell receptor beta chains below, sequenced in a study of cytomegalovirus exposure and HLA in healthy donors. The method was immunoSEQ multiplex PCR; TCRdb's version includes in-frame clones alone and lacks a portion of them. Of approximately 160,000 clones in the sample, 80% to 90% are singletons; the top ten hold around 5%. Sequenced input: PBMCs. All receptors come from a woman aged 25-40 years in good health and CMV-seronegative.

This chain uses TRBV15 with TRBJ2-5; tentatively, D is TRBD1 (6 bases). The V and J ends lost 4 bases and 3 bases respectively, with 9 bases between them. The CDR3 covers 13 residues. The germline V gene encodes CDR1 LNHNV and CDR2 YYDKDF (reference sequence). The CDR3 nucleotides are TGTGCCACCAGCAAAAGGACAGAAGAGACCCAGTACTTC. It codes for CATSKRTEETQYF.

This clone appeared a few times. The V and J genes are TRBV27 and TRBJ2-7; the D gene is possibly TRBD1 (5 bases). Per the germline V gene, CDR1 is MNHEY and CDR2 is SMNVEV (reference sequence). V gave up 6 bases and J gave up 3 bases, with 9 bases separating them. The CDR3 spans 12 residues. The CDR3 DNA is TGTGCCAGCAGGGCCGACAGCTACGAGCAGTACTTC. Protein sequence: CASRADSYEQYF.

This clone was counted once. The gene calls are TRBV5-1 and TRBJ2-7, with a possible D match to TRBD1 (6 bases). Per the germline V gene, CDR1 is SGHRS and CDR2 is YFSETQ. Trimming pared 4 bases from V and 3 bases from J, leaving 14 bases between. This CDR3 is built from 14 residues. CDR3 DNA sequence: TGCGCCAGCAGCCCCGACAGGTCACGCTACGAGCAGTACTTC. Residues: CASSPDRSRYEQYF.

The rearrangement uses TRBV7-2 and TRBJ2-1; unclear D gene. Trimming removed 5 bases at V and 3 bases at J, with 20 bases between. The CDR3 is 17 amino acids. Germline loops: CDR1 SGHTA, CDR2 FQGNSA. CDR3 amino acids: CASSLTDPLRSYNEQFF. The CDR3 nucleotides are TGTGCCAGCAGCCTTACCGACCCCCTTCGTAGCTACAATGAGCAGTTCTTC.

A single count supports this clone. This rearrangement joins TRBV11-2 to TRBJ2-6; a weak D match, TRBD2 (6 bases). V was clipped by 5 bases and J by 0 bases, with 8 bases between them. There are 15 residues in the CDR3. In germline, CDR1 is SGHAT, CDR2 FQNNGV. The CDR3 nucleotides read TGTGCCAGCAGCCGGGGGACCTCTGGGGCCAACGTCCTGACTTTC. This translates into CASSRGTSGANVLTF. Full variable domain (remainder filled in from reference TRBV11-2 and TRBJ2-6): EAGVAQSPRYKIIEKRQSVAFWCNPISGHATLYWYQQILGQGPKLLIQFQNNGVVDDSQLPKDRFSAERLKGVDSTLKIQPAKLEDSAVYLCASSRGTSGANVLTFGAGSRLTVL.

This clone was recorded only once. The chain links TRBV19 to TRBJ2-1; no clear D gene. The germline V and J ends were trimmed by 4 bases and 7 bases, with 17 bases remaining between them. Germline CDR1 reads LNHDA; CDR2 reads SQIVND (reference sequence). The CDR3 loop spans 15 amino acids. CDR3 protein: CASSSMAGALNEQFF. Written as DNA, the CDR3 is TGTGCCAGTAGTAGTATGGCTGGAGCGCTTAATGAGCAGTTCTTC. The full variable domain, in which reference TRBV19 and TRBJ2-1 provide the parts outside the CDR3, is DGGITQSPKYLFRKEGQNVTLSCEQNLNHDAMYWYRQDPGQGLRLIYYSQIVNDFQKGDIAEGYSVSREKKESFPLTVTSAQKNPTAFYLCASSSMAGALNEQFFGPGTRLTVL.

The rearrangement uses TRBV21-1 and TRBJ2-2; the table's TRBD1 call for D was not verified on the DNA. TRBV21-1 is a pseudogene locus. This CDR3 spans 20 amino acids. The CDR3 DNA sequence: TGTGCCAGCAGCAACCCGGCCAGGACAGGGGTTTCTGCGAACACCGGGGAGCTGTTTTTT. Translated: CASSNPARTGVSANTGELFF.

This sequence joins TRBV5-4 and TRBJ2-7, with 12 bases that match TRBD2. The V gene's germline CDR1 is SGHNT and CDR2 YYREEE (reference sequence). J gave up 4 bases and V 2 bases, and 10 bases lay outside the gene matches. The CDR3 is 17 amino acids. The CDR3 spells CASSLGLAGGSGYEQYF. CDR3 coding DNA: TGTGCCAGCAGCTTAGGTCTAGCGGGAGGGTCAGGGTACGAGCAGTACTTC.

In this sample, this clone turned up once. The chain has TRBV11-2 and TRBJ2-7, with 10 bases fitting TRBD2. The CDR3 spans 15 residues. The J segment lost 2 bases and the V segment lost 5 bases, leaving 6 bases of the junction unmatched. The germline V gene encodes CDR1 SGHAT and CDR2 FQNNGV. CDR3 nucleotides: TGTGCCAGCAGCCAGATAGCGGGAGGAACCTACGAGCAGTACTTC. Amino acid sequence: CASSQIAGGTYEQYF.

This clone appeared once. The rearrangement links TRBV29-1 to TRBJ2-1; 7 bases are shared with TRBD1. V lost 7 bases, J lost 4 bases, and 13 bases stayed unmatched. The CDR3 consists of 15 residues. In germline, CDR1 is SQVTM, CDR2 ANQGSEA. In DNA, the CDR3 is TGCAGCGCCGCCAGGGACAGCGGTACGTACAATGAGCAGTTCTTC. It translates to CSAARDSGTYNEQFF.

The chain has TRBV11-2 and TRBJ2-5; D ambiguous. This CDR3 region has 11 residues. The germline CDR1 and CDR2 sequences are SGHAT and FQNNGV. Trimming shortened V by 3 bases and J by 5 bases, and 4 bases separated the two germline ends. The CDR3 spells CASSFRETQYF. As DNA, the CDR3 is TGTGCCAGCAGCTTTCGGGAGACCCAGTACTTC.

J is TRBJ2-7 and V is TRBV19; D not resolved. The CDR3 loop spans 16 amino acids. Germline CDR1 reads LNHDA; CDR2 reads SQIVND (reference sequence). Trimming left V 0 bases short and J 0 bases short, with 12 bases between. As DNA, the CDR3 is TGTGCCAGTAGTATAGATTGGCAGAAGAGCTCCTACGAGCAGTACTTC. This codes for CASSIDWQKSSYEQYF.

This chain joins TRBV25-1 and TRBJ1-3; 7 positions match TRBD1. The CDR3 totals 16 residues. V gave up 1 base and J gave up 0 bases; unmatched junction bases: 3. Germline lookup yields CDR1 MGHDK and CDR2 SYGVNS. This CDR3 is CASSESDRYSGNTIYF. Here the CDR3 DNA reads TGTGCCAGCAGTGAATCGGACAGGTACTCTGGAAACACCATATATTTT.

In this sample, this clone turned up once. The chain combines TRBV6-1 with TRBJ2-7; no definite D call. Trimming removed 7 bases at V and 2 bases at J, with 15 bases between. Per the germline V gene, CDR1 is MNHNS and CDR2 is SASEGT. This CDR3 is built from 14 residues. Here the CDR3 DNA reads TGTGCCAGCACTCGAACGGTAGGGACCTACGAGCAGTACTTC. This encodes CASTRTVGTYEQYF.

A note on this clone: Other DNA sequences in the sample encode the same CDR3. The chain recombines TRBV9 with TRBJ2-6; the D is unclear. Germline CDR1 is SGDLS and CDR2 is YYNGEE. The CDR3 extends over 15 amino acids. V was trimmed by 0 bases and J by 1 base, leaving 5 bases between them. CDR3 coding DNA: TGTGCCAGCAGCGTAGCTGGGTCTGGGGCCAACGTCCTGACTTTC. Translated: CASSVAGSGANVLTF.

The chain uses TRBV4-3 and TRBJ1-1; D might be TRBD1 (5 bases). Germline CDR1 and CDR2: LGHNA and YSLEER. V was clipped by 1 base and J by 3 bases, with 9 bases between them. The CDR3 runs to 14 residues. CDR3 sequence (DNA): TGCGCCAGCAGCCAAGCTGGGGGTTACACTGAAGCTTTCTTT. The encoded protein is CASSQAGGYTEAFF.

V and J are TRBV6-6 and TRBJ2-3; D may match TRBD1 or TRBD2 (5 bases each). This CDR3 contains 16 residues. V shed 4 bases and J shed 3 bases, with 17 bases lying between them. In germline, CDR1 is MNHNY, CDR2 SVGAGI (reference sequence). CDR3 protein: CASSWTGAGSTDTQYF. CDR3 nucleotide sequence: TGTGCCAGCAGTTGGACCGGGGCCGGATCAACAGATACGCAGTATTTT.

The chain combines TRBV27 with TRBJ2-7; 7 bases line up with TRBD1. With V trimmed by 7 bases and J by 2 bases, 11 bases remained unmatched. This CDR3 spans 15 amino acids. CDR1 and CDR2 (germline): MNHEY, SMNVEV (reference sequence). The CDR3: CASMPWETGPYEQYF. The DNA of the CDR3 is TGTGCCAGCATGCCATGGGAGACAGGGCCCTACGAGCAGTACTTC.

This rearrangement joins TRBV18 to TRBJ1-1, with D possibly TRBD1 on 5 matching bases. CDR1 and CDR2 from the germline V gene are KGHSH and LQKENI. The CDR3 has 14 amino acids. V dropped 2 bases and J dropped 7 bases, with 14 bases sitting between them. CDR3 loop: CASSPTQGTDEAFF. DNA of the CDR3: TGTGCCAGCTCACCAACGCAGGGCACCGATGAAGCTTTCTTT.

The chain employs TRBV27 and TRBJ2-7; no clear D. This CDR3 has 14 residues. Between the trimmed V and J ends, which lost 4 bases and 4 bases, there was a span of 14 bases. Germline CDR1 is MNHEY and CDR2 is SMNVEV (reference sequence). DNA of the CDR3: TGTGCCAGCAGTTACCTAAATTCCCTTTACGAGCAGTACTTC. Translating gives CASSYLNSLYEQYF.

The V and J genes are TRBV28 and TRBJ1-5; D uncertain. V shed 3 bases and J shed 4 bases, with 19 bases lying between them. The CDR3 has 17 amino acids. From germline, CDR1 is MDHEN and CDR2 SYDVKM. In DNA form, the CDR3 reads TGTGCCAGCAGTTTGGCAGTCTCCGATGCAGCAAATCAGCCCCAGCATTTT. Its protein is CASSLAVSDAANQPQHF.

The table lists this clone with a few counts. V gene TRBV7-2 combines with J gene TRBJ2-5; 13 bases are shared with TRBD2. CDR1 and CDR2 from the germline V gene are SGHTA and FQGNSA. Trimming cost V 2 bases and J 4 bases; bases outside gene matches: 1. The CDR3 spans 15 residues. As DNA, the CDR3 is TGTGCCAGCAGCTTAAGGACTAGCGGGGGAGAGACCCAGTACTTC. It codes for CASSLRTSGGETQYF.

The chain employs TRBV9 and TRBJ1-1; TRBD1 aligns across 8 bases. The CDR3 has 16 amino acids. The germline gives CDR1 SGDLS, CDR2 YYNGEE. The V and J ends lost 2 bases and 4 bases, in that order; junction bases with no gene match: 10. The CDR3 sequence: CASSVFPGGRGTEAFF. In nucleotides, the CDR3 is TGTGCCAGCAGCGTTTTCCCAGGGGGCCGGGGCACTGAAGCTTTCTTT.